One and the same sample provided the 27 T cell receptor beta chains below, sequenced in a study of tissue T cells after allogeneic stem cell transplantation. Indicated time point: mouse harvest day 7 after allogeneic transplant. Tail vein injection delivered 10^7 T-cell-depleted bone marrow cells and 10^6 splenic CD5+ T cells. The method was immunoSEQ multiplex PCR; TCRdb's version includes in-frame clones alone and lacks a portion of them. The sample includes 4,900 or so clones, around 52% of them seen just once. Sequenced sample: gut tissue. These receptors all stem from a female BALB/c mouse given C57BL/6 T cells with graft-versus-host disease after an allogeneic hematopoietic cell transplant.

For this clone: Genes and germline come from the mouse. The CDR3 end lies 1 residue beyond the end of the read and is filled in from the germline J gene. V gene TRBV2 combines with J gene TRBJ2-4; TRBD2 is a possible D gene (6 bases). Germline CDR1 is LGHNA and CDR2 is YSYQKL. The CDR3 spans 16 residues. V was pared by 0 bases and J by 2 bases, with 12 bases between. The CDR3 reads CASSQEDGTYQNTLYF. The part of the CDR3 DNA that was read is TGTGCCAGCAGCCAAGAAGACGGGACTTATCAAAACACCTTGTAC.

This clone is judged medium-sized. Gene names are the mouse ones. Read sequence stops 1 residue before the CDR3 end, and the germline J gene provides the missing end. The V call is TRBV16, the J call TRBJ2-7, with 8 positions matching TRBD2. Germline V gene data show CDR1 as SGHSA and CDR2 as FRNQAP. Trimming removed 6 bases from V and 6 bases from J; junction bases left unmatched: 7. This CDR3 has 13 residues. CDR3 in amino acids: CASSGTGRGEQYF. The DNA read from the CDR3 is TGTGCAAGCAGTGGGACTGGAAGGGGTGAACAGTAC. Full variable domain (outside the CDR3, taken from reference TRBV16 and TRBJ2-7): NAGVIQTPRHKVTGKGQEATLWCEPISGHSAVFWYRQTIVQGLEFLTYFRNQAPIDDSGMPKERFSAQMPNQSHSTLKIQSTQPQDSAVYLCASSGTGRGEQYFGPGTRLTVL.

This clone has a handful of counts. Here the gene names and germline are mouse. The CDR3 end lies 1 residue beyond the end of the read and is filled in from the germline J gene. V and J are TRBV12-2 and TRBJ2-2; TRBD1 agrees at 8 bases. The germline CDR1 and CDR2 sequences are SGHLS and HYDKME. The CDR3 is 15 amino acids. With V trimmed by 4 bases and J by 3 bases, 6 bases remained unmatched. CDR3 DNA, as far as it was read: TGTGCCAGCTCCCCCGACAGGGGAGACACCGGGCAGCTCTAC. Amino acid sequence: CASSPDRGDTGQLY. The CDR3 in its entirety is CASSPDRGDTGQLYF.

Turning to this clone: The junction departs from germline at one end; a sequencing error may be responsible. Gene and germline names: mouse. The sequence runs out 1 residue before the end of the CDR3; the remainder is reconstructed from the germline J gene. The sample carries other DNA sequences with the same CDR3. This chain connects TRBV26 to TRBJ1-3, with D unclear. Germline lookup yields CDR1 KGHPV and CDR2 FQNQEV (reference sequence). The CDR3 runs to 12 residues. CDR3 region: CASRRSGNTLYF. The covered CDR3 bases are TGTGCCAGCAGGCGTTCTGGAAATACACTCTAT.

As to this clone: Any gene name here is a mouse gene name. From the germline J gene comes the end of the CDR3, since the read stops 1 residue before it. This rearrangement joins TRBV3 to TRBJ2-7, with 8 nucleotides matching TRBD2. V was clipped by 6 bases and J by 3 bases; unmatched bases: 4. The length of the CDR3 is 13 residues. Germline V CDR1 and CDR2: SNHLY, FYNGKV (reference sequence). The sequenced part of the CDR3 DNA is TGTGCCAGCAGTTCACTGGGGGTCTATGAACAGTAC. Translating gives CASSSLGVYEQY. From start to end, the CDR3 is CASSSLGVYEQYF.

To note about this clone: The gene symbols are mouse symbols. The CDR3 end falls 1 residue outside the read, so it is completed with the germline J gene. V usage is TRBV26 and J usage is TRBJ2-3, with D possibly being TRBD1 (5 bases). The CDR3 sequence is 14 residues long. Trimming removed 2 bases from V and 0 bases from J, with 6 bases in between. Germline values: CDR1 KGHPV, CDR2 FQNQEV (reference sequence). The CDR3 DNA, read in part, is TGTGCCAGCAGTCTGGACAGTAGTGCAGAAACGCTGTAT. Amino acid sequence: CASSLDSSAETLY. The entire CDR3 protein is CASSLDSSAETLYF.

Notes on this clone: Gene names and germline refer to mouse. The read gets to within 1 residue of the CDR3 end, and the germline J gene fills in the rest. V gene TRBV26 combines with J gene TRBJ2-3; 7 bases line up with TRBD1. With V trimmed by 1 base and J by 0 bases, 1 base remained unmatched. The CDR3 is 15 residues long. Germline assignment: CDR1 KGHPV and CDR2 FQNQEV (reference sequence). The sequenced part of the CDR3 DNA is TGTGCCAGCAGTCTGTTGGGACAGAGTGCAGAAACGCTGTAT. Its translation: CASSLLGQSAETLY. The entire CDR3 protein reads CASSLLGQSAETLYF.

There are a few counts of this clone. Genes here carry mouse names. Read sequence stops 1 residue before the CDR3 end, and the germline J gene provides the missing end. V usage is TRBV13-2 and J usage is TRBJ2-1, with D possibly called TRBD1 or TRBD2 (5 bases each). CDR1 and CDR2 (germline): NNHNN, SYGAGS (reference sequence). Trimming cost V 2 bases and J 0 bases, with 9 bases left between them. This CDR3 has 15 residues. Incomplete CDR3 DNA: TGTGCCAGCGGTGAGGGGACCAATAACTATGCTGAGCAGTTC. Translation gives CASGEGTNNYAEQF. The whole CDR3 sequence reads CASGEGTNNYAEQFF.

Turning to this clone: The listed genes are named as in mouse. The sequence runs out 1 residue before the end of the CDR3; the remainder is reconstructed from the germline J gene. The V and J genes are TRBV31 and TRBJ1-1; 8 positions agree with TRBD1. CDR1 GKSSPN and CDR2 SITVG come from the germline V gene. This CDR3 is 11 amino acids long. The J segment lost 10 bases and the V segment lost 4 bases, leaving 5 bases of the junction unmatched. Here the CDR3 reads CAWTSDRAVFF. The DNA read from the CDR3 is TGTGCCTGGACCTCGGACAGGGCAGTCTTC.

For this clone: Each gene name is a mouse one. The observed sequence ends 1 residue before the CDR3 terminus, with the missing tail filled in from the germline J gene. The J gene is TRBJ2-4, the V gene TRBV13-2; tentatively, D is TRBD1 (5 bases). Germline loops: CDR1 NNHNN, CDR2 SYGAGS (reference sequence). The CDR3 extends over 12 amino acids. The germline V and J ends were trimmed by 5 bases and 1 base, with 5 bases remaining between them. Partial CDR3 DNA: TGTGCCAGCGGGACAGGTCAAAACACCTTGTAC. Translating it yields CASGTGQNTLY. The whole CDR3 protein reads CASGTGQNTLYF.

Notes on this clone: Genes and germline are mouse. The CDR3 end falls 1 residue outside the read, so it is completed with the germline J gene. The chain links TRBV1 to TRBJ1-1; D might be TRBD1 (5 bases). Between the trimmed V and J ends, which lost 3 bases and 0 bases, there was a span of 8 bases. Germline V gene lookup returns CDR1 NSQYPW and CDR2 LRSPGD (reference sequence). The CDR3 contains 14 residues. CDR3 DNA, as far as it was read: TGCACCTGCAGTGCGCGACAGTCAAACACAGAAGTCTTC. Translated: CTCSARQSNTEVF. The whole CDR3 is CTCSARQSNTEVFF. The full variable domain, completed using reference TRBV1 and TRBJ1-1, is VTLLEQNPRWRLVPRGQAVNLRCILKNSQYPWMSWYQQDLQKQLQWLFTLRSPGDKEVKSLPGADYLATRVTDTELRLQVANMSQGRTLYCTCSARQSNTEVFFGKGTRLTVV.

Regarding this clone: The genes and germline here are from mouse. The read gets to within 1 residue of the CDR3 end, and the germline J gene fills in the rest. This chain uses TRBV26 with TRBJ2-4; D uncertain. CDR3 size: 14 residues. The germline CDR1 and CDR2 sequences are KGHPV and FQNQEV (reference sequence). V lost 0 bases and J lost 0, with 4 bases in between. The CDR3 DNA, read in part, is TGTGCCAGCAGTCTGTCGACAAGTCAAAACACCTTGTAC. It encodes CASSLSTSQNTLY. In full, the CDR3 reads CASSLSTSQNTLYF.

Concerning this clone: Gene labels here are mouse ones. The read is 1 residue too short to cover the CDR3 end, so that end is filled in from the germline J gene. The rearrangement uses TRBV12-2 and TRBJ2-4; the D is unclear. Germline assignment: CDR1 SGHLS and CDR2 HYDKME. The CDR3 has 12 amino acids. V dropped 4 bases and J dropped 0 bases, with 4 bases sitting between them. This CDR3 reads CASSHSQNTLYF. The CDR3 bases that were read are TGTGCCAGCTCCCATAGTCAAAACACCTTGTAC.

A remark on this clone: The gene names here belong to mouse. The read falls 1 residue short of the CDR3 end, and the missing part is taken from the germline J gene. The genes are TRBV3 and TRBJ2-7; TRBD1 matches 10 bases. The trim removed 5 bases at V and 3 bases at J, leaving 4 bases unmatched. Looked up from germline, CDR1 is SNHLY and CDR2 is FYNGKV (reference sequence). This CDR3 spans 14 amino acids. CDR3 DNA (partial): TGTGCCAGCAGCCCTTGGACAGGGGGCTATGAACAGTAC. Amino acids: CASSPWTGGYEQY. The complete CDR3 reads CASSPWTGGYEQYF.

About this clone itself: Gene names and germline refer to mouse. Read sequence stops 1 residue before the CDR3 end, and the germline J gene provides the missing end. The chain combines TRBV3 with TRBJ2-1; the match to TRBD1 covers 8 bases. CDR3 length equals 14 residues. The germline V gene has CDR1 SNHLY and CDR2 FYNGKV (reference sequence). The ends lost 6 bases at V and 4 bases at J; junction bases unmatched: 5. The chain's CDR3 is CASSRTGKYAEQFF. The covered CDR3 bases are TGTGCCAGCAGTCGGACAGGGAAGTATGCTGAGCAGTTC. The full variable domain, with the rest looked up from reference TRBV3 and TRBJ2-1, is GPKVLQIPSHQIIDMGQMVTLNCDPVSNHLYFYWYKQILGQQMEFLVNFYNGKVMEKSKLFKDQFSVERPDGSYFTLKIQPTALEDSAVYFCASSRTGKYAEQFFGPGTRLTVL.

This clone has a single count. Gene names and germline match the mouse. The observed sequence ends 1 residue before the CDR3 terminus, with the missing tail filled in from the germline J gene. The chain links TRBV3 to TRBJ2-7, with 7 bases fitting TRBD2. Germline CDR1 reads SNHLY; CDR2 reads FYNGKV (reference sequence). V lost 2 bases, J lost 0 bases, and 4 bases stayed unmatched. This CDR3 is built from 15 residues. This CDR3 reads CASSLSGGGSYEQYF. The sequenced CDR3 bases are TGTGCCAGCAGCTTATCGGGGGGGGGCTCCTATGAACAGTAC.

The sample holds a few counts of this clone. Gene labels here are mouse ones. The CDR3 end lies 1 residue beyond the end of the read and is filled in from the germline J gene. This chain joins TRBV13-3 and TRBJ1-1; no clear D. The length of the CDR3 is 11 residues. The germline V gene encodes CDR1 NNHDY and CDR2 SYVADS. V was cut by 4 bases and J by 5 bases, with 6 bases left in between. The DNA read from the CDR3 is TGTGCCAGCAGTCCCGGGACAGAAGTCTTC. It yields the protein CASSPGTEVF. The whole CDR3 protein reads CASSPGTEVFF.

About this clone itself: Mouse germline and gene names are used. The CDR3 goes on 1 residue after the read ends, and that part is filled in from the germline J gene. The V call is TRBV12-2, the J call TRBJ2-1; 11 bases are shared with TRBD2. The CDR3 is made up of 15 amino acids. The V and J ends lost 2 bases and 10 bases, in that order; junction bases with no gene match: 9. The germline CDR1 and CDR2 sequences are SGHLS and HYDKME. CDR3 residues: CASSPNWGGVDEQFF. The sequenced part of the CDR3 DNA is TGTGCCAGCTCTCCTAACTGGGGGGGCGTTGACGAGCAGTTC.

This clone has just a few counts. The genes are named according to mouse. The CDR3 goes on 1 residue after the read ends, and that part is filled in from the germline J gene. V and J are TRBV26 and TRBJ2-2, with 8 nucleotides matching TRBD2. The CDR3 contains 14 residues. J lost 6 bases, V lost 3 bases, and 3 bases had no gene match. The germline V gene has CDR1 KGHPV and CDR2 FQNQEV (reference sequence). The CDR3 region is CASSLGGAPGQLYF. The sequenced CDR3 bases are TGTGCCAGCAGTCTAGGGGGGGCGCCCGGGCAGCTCTAC.

About this clone itself: The gene names given are mouse names. The read ends 1 residue shy of where the CDR3 ends; the end is completed using the germline J gene. The rearrangement uses TRBV12-2 and TRBJ2-7; 9 positions agree with TRBD1. The germline V gene encodes CDR1 SGHLS and CDR2 HYDKME. The CDR3 has 14 residues. The trim removed 1 base at V and 7 bases at J, leaving 7 bases unmatched. CDR3 sequence reads: CASSLGTGWGEQYF. The part of the CDR3 DNA that was read is TGTGCCAGCTCTCTGGGGACAGGGTGGGGGGAACAGTAC. The full variable domain, rest sourced from reference TRBV12-2 and TRBJ2-7, is NSGVVQSPRYIIKGKGERSILKCIPISGHLSVAWYQQTQGQELKFFIQHYDKMERDKGNLPSRFSVQQFDDYHSEMNMSALELEDSAVYFCASSLGTGWGEQYFGPGTRLTVL.

Regarding this clone: Gene and germline names: mouse. The CDR3 end falls 1 residue outside the read, so it is completed with the germline J gene. V and J are TRBV26 and TRBJ1-4; 7 nucleotides agree with TRBD1. The CDR3 has 12 residues. The ends lost 6 bases at V and 9 bases at J; junction bases unmatched: 4. Germline V gene sequence: CDR1 KGHPV, CDR2 FQNQEV (reference sequence). CDR3 residues: CASRQGSKRLFF. The sequenced CDR3 bases are TGTGCCAGCAGACAGGGGTCCAAAAGATTATTT.

Notes on this clone: An end of the junction does not agree with germline; a read error may underlie this. The gene symbols are mouse symbols. Read coverage stops 1 residue before the CDR3 terminus; the germline J gene supplies the remainder. V and J are TRBV16 and TRBJ2-7, with TRBD2 matching 7 bases. CDR3 size: 14 residues. From germline, CDR1 is SGHSA and CDR2 FRNQAP. The CDR3 DNA, read in part, is TGTGCAAACAGCTTTACTGGGGTCTCCTATGAACAGTAC. It encodes CANSFTGVSYEQY. The complete CDR3 sequence is CANSFTGVSYEQYF. Variable domain in full (rest from reference TRBV16 and TRBJ2-7): NAGVIQTPRHKVTGKGQEATLWCEPISGHSAVFWYRQTIVQGLEFLTYFRNQAPIDDSGMPKERFSAQMPNQSHSTLKIQSTQPQDSAVYLCANSFTGVSYEQYFGPGTRLTVL.

With regard to this clone: Gene names denote mouse genes. The read ends 1 residue before the CDR3 terminus; that terminus is restored from the germline J gene. The chain has TRBV17 and TRBJ2-1; 7 bases align to TRBD2. Looked up from germline, CDR1 is MNHDT and CDR2 is YYDKIL. This CDR3 contains 14 residues. The trim removed 2 bases at V and 6 bases at J, leaving 4 bases unmatched. The sequenced part of the CDR3 DNA is TGTGCTAGCAGTAGAAGGCTGGGGGTTGCTGAGCAGTTC. It specifies CASSRRLGVAEQF. The full CDR3 protein reads CASSRRLGVAEQFF.

Note on this clone: Gene names follow the mouse nomenclature. The observed sequence ends 1 residue before the CDR3 terminus, with the missing tail filled in from the germline J gene. The rearrangement links TRBV13-1 to TRBJ2-3; D possibly corresponds to TRBD2 (7 bases). V shed 0 bases and J shed 3 bases, with 11 bases lying between them. Germline loops: CDR1 NSHNY, CDR2 SYGAGN. There are 15 residues in the CDR3. The CDR3 protein is CASSDALGGAETLYF. The CDR3 bases that were read are TGTGCCAGCAGTGATGCATTGGGGGGCGCAGAAACGCTGTAT.

Notes on this clone: Gene and germline names: mouse. Read sequence stops 1 residue before the CDR3 end, and the germline J gene provides the missing end. V gene TRBV29 combines with J gene TRBJ1-2, with D perhaps matching TRBD1 (6 bases). Trimming took 0 bases from V and 4 from J, leaving 9 bases between them. In germline, CDR1 is MSHET, CDR2 SYDVDS. The CDR3 has 14 residues. The covered CDR3 bases are TGTGCTAGCAGTTTATCGAGGGGGAGCTCCGACTACACC. Protein sequence: CASSLSRGSSDYT. The whole CDR3 sequence is CASSLSRGSSDYTF.

Comments on this clone: Gene names follow the mouse nomenclature. The read is 1 residue too short to cover the CDR3 end, so that end is filled in from the germline J gene. This sample also contains other DNA sequences that code for the same CDR3. The rearrangement links TRBV26 to TRBJ1-1, with a possible D match to TRBD1 (5 bases). V lost 4 bases and J lost 0, with 9 bases in between. From germline, CDR1 is KGHPV and CDR2 FQNQEV (reference sequence). This CDR3 has 14 amino acids. Incomplete CDR3 DNA: TGTGCCAGCAGTCCCCAGGGTGCAAACACAGAAGTCTTC. Its translation is CASSPQGANTEVF. The whole CDR3 sequence reads CASSPQGANTEVFF.

Points on this clone: Gene labels here are mouse ones. The observed sequence ends 1 residue before the CDR3 terminus, with the missing tail filled in from the germline J gene. V and J are TRBV12-2 and TRBJ2-7, with TRBD2 identical over 7 bases. J lost 4 bases, V lost 0 bases, and 2 bases had no gene match. Germline CDR1 and CDR2: SGHLS and HYDKME. The length of the CDR3 is 13 residues. The sequenced part of the CDR3 DNA is TGTGCCAGCTCTCTCGTGGGGGGATATGAACAGTAC. This gives the protein CASSLVGGYEQY. Given in full, the CDR3 is CASSLVGGYEQYF.